This T cell receptor (beta chain) was sequenced in a study of cytomegalovirus exposure and HLA in healthy donors. In the case of this clone: Its antigen is unknown.

V gave up 5 bases and J gave up 4 bases; unmatched junction bases: 4. Germline V CDR1 and CDR2: SGHNT, YENEEA. The CDR3 totals 15 residues. Study-level points and caveats: Cytomegalovirus-associated TCR beta chains were listed, numbering some 170. A link between a missense DCLRE1C variant and TCR beta V- and J-gene trimming emerged from a later analysis. Some V segments, including TRBV6-2 and TRBV6-3, were excluded as indistinguishable.

PCR used 60 Vbeta primers and 13 Jbeta primers. Clones were sequenced by immunoSEQ multiplex PCR, and TCRdb holds only the in-frame ones, with some missing. The sample shows 150,000 to 250,000 clones, less than 80% of them seen only once. Input material: PBMCs. The J gene is TRBJ2-1, the V gene TRBV11-3; TRBD2 agrees at 11 bases. This receptor was identified in a woman aged 30 to 39 in good health and CMV-seropositive. The CDR3 DNA is TGTGCCAGCAGCGGGACTAGCGGAGATTACAATGAGCAGTTCTTC. Protein product: CASSGTSGDYNEQFF.